The clone carrying this T cell receptor (beta chain) was seen once. Germline V gene data show CDR1 as SGHTA and CDR2 as FQGNSA. This CDR3 is built from 13 residues. Trimming shortened V by 5 bases and J by 1 base, and 8 bases separated the two germline ends. These data come from a study of blood T cell repertoires in COVID-19. About the research overall: Acute and convalescent COVID-19 specimens originated in the United States, Italy and Spain. Nucleic acid was either cDNA or gDNA, and it came from T cells, B-cell-depleted T cells, or PBMCs.

Under the authors' procedure: How many nucleated cells were present was estimated from reference gene primer amplification. The method was immunoSEQ multiplex PCR; TCRdb's version includes in-frame clones alone and lacks a portion of them. The V and J calls and clone size are taken from that table; D and trimming were inferred from the DNA. Of about 120,000 clones listed, 75% to 85% are singletons. Input material: peripheral blood. The chain links TRBV7-2 to TRBJ1-2; a weak D match, TRBD1 (5 bases). This clonotype was sampled from a human donor in a cohort sampled during active COVID-19. CDR3 loop: CASSQDSNYGYTF. DNA for the CDR3: TGTGCCAGCAGCCAAGACAGTAACTATGGCTACACCTTC.